This T cell receptor beta chain is drawn from a study of T cell changes during pregnancy in multiple sclerosis. This table comes from immunoSEQ multiplex PCR, and its TCRdb copy is limited to in-frame clones, with some not included. The sample lists 50,000 to 65,000 clones, 90% seen once, with approximately 6.6% in the top ten. The CDR3 contains 15 residues. The V end lost 3 bases, the J end lost 7 bases, and 15 bases lay between the germline ends. Looked up from germline, CDR1 is LNHNV and CDR2 is YYDKDF (reference sequence). This receptor was identified in a female donor in good health, enrolled as a control in a pregnancy study. Sequences were derived from peripheral blood, sampled in the third trimester of pregnancy. The rearrangement links TRBV15 to TRBJ1-4; possible D gene TRBD1, 5 bases. CDR3 bases: TGTGCCACCAGCAGGGGGGGAACCGTAGGTGAAAAACTGTTTTTT. This codes for CATSRGGTVGEKLFF.